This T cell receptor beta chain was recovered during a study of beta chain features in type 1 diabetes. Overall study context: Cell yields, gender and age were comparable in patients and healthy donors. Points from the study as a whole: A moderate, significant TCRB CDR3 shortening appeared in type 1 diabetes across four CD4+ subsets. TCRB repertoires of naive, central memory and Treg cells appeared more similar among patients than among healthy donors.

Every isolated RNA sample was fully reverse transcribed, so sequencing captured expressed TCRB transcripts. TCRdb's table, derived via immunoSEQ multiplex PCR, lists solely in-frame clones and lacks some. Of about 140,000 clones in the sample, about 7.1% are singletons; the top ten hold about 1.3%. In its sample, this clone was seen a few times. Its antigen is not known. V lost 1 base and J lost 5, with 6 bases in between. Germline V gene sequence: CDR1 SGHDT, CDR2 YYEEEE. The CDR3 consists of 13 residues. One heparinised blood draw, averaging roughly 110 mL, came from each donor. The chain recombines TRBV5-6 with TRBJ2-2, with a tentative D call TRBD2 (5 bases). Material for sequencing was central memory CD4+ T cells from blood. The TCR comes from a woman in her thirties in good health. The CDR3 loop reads CASSLRTTGELFF. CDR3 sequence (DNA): TGTGCCAGCAGCTTGCGGACTACCGGGGAGCTGTTTTTT.